This TCR beta chain was profiled in a study of T cell changes during pregnancy in multiple sclerosis. Profiling relied on immunoSEQ multiplex PCR, and the TCRdb table lists in-frame clones only, not all of them. The table shows roughly 97,000 clones, with approximately 90% occurring only once. The CDR3 extends over 16 amino acids. The ends were cut back, 2 bases at V and 2 bases at J, with 16 bases in the middle. CDR1 MNHEY and CDR2 SVGAGI come from the germline V gene. The starting material was peripheral blood, obtained in the second trimester of pregnancy. The V gene is TRBV6-5, the J gene TRBJ2-7; TRBD1 is a possible D gene (5 bases). The sequence derives from a female donor in good health, enrolled as a control in a pregnancy study. CDR3 region: CASSYLQGLEPYEQYF. Written as DNA, the CDR3 is TGTGCCAGCAGTTACCTCCAGGGCCTCGAACCCTACGAGCAGTACTTC.